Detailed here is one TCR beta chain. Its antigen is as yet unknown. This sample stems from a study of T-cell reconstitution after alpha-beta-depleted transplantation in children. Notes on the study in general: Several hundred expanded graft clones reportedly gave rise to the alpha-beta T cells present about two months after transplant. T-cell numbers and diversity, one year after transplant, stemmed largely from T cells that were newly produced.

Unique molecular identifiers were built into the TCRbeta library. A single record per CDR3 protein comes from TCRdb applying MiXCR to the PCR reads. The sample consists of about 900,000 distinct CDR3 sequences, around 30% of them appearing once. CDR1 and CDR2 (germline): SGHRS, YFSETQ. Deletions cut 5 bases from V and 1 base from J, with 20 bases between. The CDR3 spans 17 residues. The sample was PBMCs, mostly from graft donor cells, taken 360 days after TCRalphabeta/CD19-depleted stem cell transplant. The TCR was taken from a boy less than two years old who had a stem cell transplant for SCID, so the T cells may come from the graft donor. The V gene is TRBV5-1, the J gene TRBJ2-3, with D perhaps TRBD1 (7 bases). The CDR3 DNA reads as TGCGCCAGCAGGCCAGGCGCCAGGGGGGCACGCACAGATACGCAGTATTTT. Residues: CASRPGARGARTDTQYF.